The clone carrying this T cell receptor (beta chain) was picked up a small number of times. Its target is not known. This specimen comes from a study of T-cell memory formation after mild COVID-19. Study outcomes and limitations: Contracting CD8+ clones were enriched in EMRA, CD4+ mainly in CM and EM. Clones shrinking from day 15 to 85 showed even CD4/CD8 mixes; later expanders tilted CD4+. The finding that pre-infection memory included some responding clones suggested that cross-reactive memory joined.

CDR1 MNHNS and CDR2 SASEGT come from the germline V gene. The V and J ends lost 1 base and 9 bases respectively, with 10 bases between them. CDR3 length: 14 amino acids. With constant-segment primers, 5'RACE yielded cDNA libraries of TCR alpha and TCR beta that carried sample barcodes and UMIs. TCRdb fed the 5' RACE reads into MiXCR, producing one record per CDR3 protein. The sample shows more than 300,000 distinct CDR3 sequences, 20% to 25% of them seen only once. The sequence was obtained from a man between 18 and 35 years old who had mild COVID-19 (a few samples of this study predate the infection). Cell type and time point are not known. This chain links TRBV6-1 with TRBJ1-6, with D tentatively TRBD1 (6 bases). Sequencing input: PBMCs or a T cell subset sorted from them (not recorded which). The CDR3 region has the DNA TGTGCCAGCAGTGAAGACAGGGCGCGTTCACCCCTCCACTTT. It is translated as CASSEDRARSPLHF.